The rows below give T cell receptor beta chains drawn from one sample of a study of technical replicates of blood from a few donors. Using immunoSEQ multiplex PCR, the repertoire was profiled, and TCRdb retains in-frame clones only, with some absent. The table includes 65,000 to 80,000 clones, around 92% detected once. Sequencing was carried out using T cells isolated from PBMCs. The origin of the receptors is a human donor in good health. Each CDR3 is given with its conserved first and last residue. Each record gives: J gene, V gene, CDR3 length, CDR3 protein.

j_call: TRBJ2-1
v_call: TRBV19
cdr3_length: 17
cdr3_aa: CASSMGLAPRDQNEQFF

j_call: TRBJ1-5
v_call: TRBV19
cdr3_length: 12
cdr3_aa: CASSQGKQPQHF

j_call: TRBJ2-2
v_call: TRBV4-2
cdr3_length: 17
cdr3_aa: CASSPPPGLVDTGELFF

j_call: TRBJ2-1
v_call: TRBV9
cdr3_length: 16
cdr3_aa: CASSVEREGQYNEQFF

j_call: TRBJ2-2
v_call: TRBV11-1
cdr3_length: 12
cdr3_aa: CASSPETGELFF

j_call: TRBJ2-7
v_call: TRBV9
cdr3_length: 15
cdr3_aa: CASTGAGEKTYEQYF

j_call: TRBJ1-1
v_call: TRBV5-1
cdr3_length: 15
cdr3_aa: CASSLTGIMNTEAFF

j_call: TRBJ2-1
v_call: TRBV4-2
cdr3_length: 13
cdr3_aa: CASSQVAGTEQFF

j_call: TRBJ2-7
v_call: TRBV6-5
cdr3_length: 14
cdr3_aa: CASTPAGAKYEQYF

j_call: TRBJ1-2
v_call: TRBV5-6
cdr3_length: 12
cdr3_aa: CASSSGQVGYTF

j_call: TRBJ2-3
v_call: TRBV18
cdr3_length: 16
cdr3_aa: CASSPKTSLSTDTQYF

j_call: TRBJ2-7
v_call: TRBV11-2
cdr3_length: 14
cdr3_aa: CASSLGATAYEQYF

j_call: TRBJ1-2
v_call: TRBV11-3
cdr3_length: 12
cdr3_aa: CASSQGPLGYTF

j_call: TRBJ2-3
v_call: TRBV7-9
cdr3_length: 15
cdr3_aa: CASSLRLAGTDTQYF

j_call: TRBJ2-1
v_call: TRBV7-3
cdr3_length: 17
cdr3_aa: CASSPRVHSGRYNEQFF

j_call: TRBJ2-2
v_call: TRBV5-4
cdr3_length: 14
cdr3_aa: CASSLDSNTGELFF

j_call: TRBJ2-1
v_call: TRBV28
cdr3_length: 18
cdr3_aa: CASSSITTSGRTYNEQFF

j_call: TRBJ2-7
v_call: TRBV11-1
cdr3_length: 15
cdr3_aa: CASSPHRDFPYEQYF

j_call: TRBJ1-5
v_call: TRBV7-9
cdr3_length: 12
cdr3_aa: CASAREDQPQHF

j_call: TRBJ1-1
v_call: TRBV30
cdr3_length: 14
cdr3_aa: CAWSYPGTGGKAFF

j_call: TRBJ2-3
v_call: TRBV10-1
cdr3_length: 15
cdr3_aa: CASSETRTSADTQYF

j_call: TRBJ1-2
v_call: TRBV28
cdr3_length: 13
cdr3_aa: CASSLYQFYGYTF

j_call: TRBJ2-1
v_call: TRBV9
cdr3_length: 16
cdr3_aa: CASSPRGGSSYNEQFF

j_call: TRBJ1-2
v_call: TRBV6-1
cdr3_length: 13
cdr3_aa: CASSEEGVYGYTF